The 31 T cell receptor beta chains below were found in one sample sequenced in a study of blood T cell repertoires in COVID-19. Sequencing used immunoSEQ multiplex PCR; TCRdb keeps in-frame clones, though not all of them. The sample contains 250,000 or so clones, about four fifths of which appear only once. The specimen sequenced was peripheral blood. These receptors were collected from a woman in her 40s who had recovered from COVID-19.

This chain connects TRBV5-1 to TRBJ1-4, with D hard to call. Trimming shortened V by 0 bases and J by 5 bases, and 14 bases separated the two germline ends. The CDR3 runs 16 residues. The V gene's germline CDR1 is SGHRS and CDR2 YFSETQ. CDR3 loop: CASSLDLAGGNEKLFF. In nucleotides, the CDR3 is TGCGCCAGCAGCTTGGACCTGGCAGGAGGGAATGAAAAACTGTTTTTT.

J is TRBJ1-1 and V is TRBV7-2; D gene uncertain. CDR1 and CDR2 from the germline V gene are SGHTA and FQGNSA. V lost 2 bases and J 0 bases, leaving 10 bases between the germline ends. This CDR3 contains 15 residues. The CDR3 protein is CASSLSPDLNTEAFF. CDR3 sequence (DNA): TGTGCCAGCAGCTTAAGCCCAGACTTGAACACTGAAGCTTTCTTT. Using reference TRBV7-2 and TRBJ1-1 for the parts outside the CDR3, the full variable domain is GAGVSQSPSNKVTEKGKDVELRCDPISGHTALYWYRQSLGQGLEFLIYFQGNSAPDKSGLPSDRFSAERTGGSVSTLTIQRTQQEDSAVYLCASSLSPDLNTEAFFGQGTRLTVV.

The V call is TRBV9, the J call TRBJ2-7; 7 bases are shared with TRBD2. The V gene's germline CDR1 is SGDLS and CDR2 YYNGEE. The CDR3 runs 14 residues. Trimming took 2 bases from V and 0 from J; bases not matched to a gene: 2. CDR3 loop: CASSVRDYSYEQYF. CDR3 bases: TGTGCCAGCAGCGTCCGGGACTACTCCTACGAGCAGTACTTC. Complete variable domain (other parts from reference TRBV9 and TRBJ2-7): DSGVTQTPKHLITATGQRVTLRCSPRSGDLSVYWYQQSLDQGLQFLIQYYNGEERAKGNILERFSAQQFPDLHSELNLSSLELGDSALYFCASSVRDYSYEQYFGPGTRLTVT.

The rearrangement uses TRBV7-9 and TRBJ2-7; D is unresolved. The CDR3 has 14 residues. CDR1 and CDR2 (germline): SEHNR, FQNEAQ (reference sequence). Trimming stripped 5 bases from V and 3 bases from J, with 14 bases between. CDR3 amino acids: CASSPAALLYEQYF. DNA of the CDR3: TGTGCCAGCAGCCCCGCCGCGCTGCTCTACGAGCAGTACTTC.

This chain connects TRBV30 to TRBJ1-2, with 10 bases lining up with TRBD1. The length of the CDR3 is 15 residues. Germline values: CDR1 GTSNPN, CDR2 SVGIG (reference sequence). The V and J ends lost 4 bases and 4 bases, in that order; junction bases with no gene match: 9. DNA of the CDR3: TGTGCCTGGACCGGGACAGGGGATCATAGCTATGGCTACACCTTC. It specifies CAWTGTGDHSYGYTF.

The chain is built from TRBV10-1 and TRBJ1-5; 7 bases match TRBD1. Trimming cost V 2 bases and J 12 bases; bases outside gene matches: 7. The CDR3 totals 13 residues. From germline, CDR1 is WNHNN and CDR2 SYGVQD (reference sequence). The CDR3 loop reads CASSEGQAARQHF. CDR3 DNA sequence: TGCGCCAGCAGTGAGGGACAGGCGGCCCGCCAGCATTTT.

A single count supports this clone. This chain uses TRBV6-1 with TRBJ1-1, with D tentatively TRBD1 (6 bases). The CDR3 is 14 residues long. From germline, CDR1 is MNHNS and CDR2 SASEGT. The V and J ends lost 7 bases and 6 bases respectively, with 18 bases between them. The CDR3 loop is CASTTGGGRPEAFF. DNA of the CDR3: TGTGCCAGCACCACCGGGGGGGGCAGGCCTGAAGCTTTCTTT.

V and J are TRBV9 and TRBJ2-3; 10 positions match TRBD2. The CDR3 runs 15 residues. V was clipped by 4 bases and J by 5 bases; unmatched bases: 7. Germline CDR1 SGDLS, CDR2 YYNGEE. The DNA of the CDR3 is TGTGCCAGCAGCCCCGGACTAGCGGTGGGAGATACGCAGTATTTT. Its translation: CASSPGLAVGDTQYF.

The V gene is TRBV7-9, the J gene TRBJ1-6; TRBD1 aligns across 9 bases. With 5 bases clipped from V and 9 bases from J, the junction kept 11 bases outside the gene matches. Germline CDR1 reads SEHNR; CDR2 reads FQNEAQ (reference sequence). The CDR3 has 16 amino acids. The CDR3 DNA follows: TGTGCCAGCAGCATCCAAAGCGGGACAGGGCCTTCACCCCTCCACTTT. This encodes CASSIQSGTGPSPLHF.

This rearrangement joins TRBV6-6 to TRBJ1-1, with 7 bases matching TRBD1. V dropped 6 bases and J dropped 10; count of bases not matched to a gene: 17. Germline lookup yields CDR1 MNHNY and CDR2 SVGAGI (reference sequence). This CDR3 has 15 residues. CDR3: CASSPRQGSQDAAFF. The CDR3, as DNA: TGTGCCAGCAGCCCCCGACAGGGCTCTCAAGATGCAGCTTTCTTT.

The J gene is TRBJ1-3, the V gene TRBV15; D ambiguous. Deletions cut 1 base from V and 7 bases from J, with 5 bases between. The CDR3 is made up of 12 amino acids. Germline V CDR1 and CDR2: LNHNV, YYDKDF (reference sequence). CDR3 coding DNA: TGTGCCACCAGCAGAGCGGAGAACACCATATATTTT. Amino acids: CATSRAENTIYF.

The V call is TRBV6-5, the J call TRBJ1-2; perhaps TRBD1 as D (6 bases). The length of the CDR3 is 13 residues. Deletions cut 6 bases from V and 7 bases from J, with 15 bases between. The germline V gene has CDR1 MNHEY and CDR2 SVGAGI. CDR3 in amino acids: CASRQGGGGGYTF. The DNA of the CDR3 is TGTGCCAGCAGGCAAGGGGGAGGGGGTGGCTACACCTTC.

V gene TRBV5-1 combines with J gene TRBJ1-2; D may be TRBD1 (5 bases). Trimming took 0 bases from V and 6 from J, leaving 6 bases between them. CDR1 is SGHRS, CDR2 YFSETQ, per germline. The CDR3 is 12 residues long. Here the CDR3 DNA reads TGCGCCAGCAGCTTGGACAGGAATGGCTACACCTTC. The encoded protein is CASSLDRNGYTF.

This clone was counted once. The chain links TRBV28 to TRBJ1-5; D perhaps matches TRBD1 (5 bases). Trimming shortened V by 5 bases and J by 3 bases, and 17 bases separated the two germline ends. This CDR3 comprises 16 residues. Looked up from germline, CDR1 is MDHEN and CDR2 is SYDVKM. The CDR3 loop reads CASSTPGGGYNQPQHF. CDR3 DNA sequence: TGTGCCAGCAGTACCCCGGGGGGGGGTTACAATCAGCCCCAGCATTTT.

The genes are TRBV4-1 and TRBJ1-1; D unclear. The CDR3 spans 15 residues. Trimming shortened V by 3 bases and J by 3 bases, and 14 bases separated the two germline ends. Germline CDR1 is MGHRA and CDR2 is YSYEKL. The CDR3 sequence: CASSQAGWLDTEAFF. The CDR3 DNA follows: TGCGCCAGCAGCCAGGCGGGATGGCTGGACACTGAAGCTTTCTTT.

This sequence joins TRBV27 and TRBJ1-6; TRBD1 matches 9 bases. In germline, CDR1 is MNHEY, CDR2 SMNVEV (reference sequence). With 7 bases clipped from V and 7 bases from J, the junction kept 8 bases outside the gene matches. This CDR3 is built from 15 residues. CDR3 sequence (DNA): TGTGCCAGCAACTTACAGGGGGCGAGGAATTCACCCCTCCACTTT. Protein product: CASNLQGARNSPLHF.

The chain uses TRBV7-9 and TRBJ1-5, with TRBD1 as a possible D gene (5 bases). CDR1 is SEHNR, CDR2 FQNEAQ, per germline (reference sequence). Trimming cost V 2 bases and J 9 bases, with 11 bases left between them. The CDR3 is 13 amino acids. This CDR3 reads CASSLSGPGPQHF. CDR3 nucleotides: TGTGCCAGCAGCTTATCAGGGCCCGGGCCCCAGCATTTT. Variable domain in full (rest from reference TRBV7-9 and TRBJ1-5): DTGVSQNPRHKITKRGQNVTFRCDPISEHNRLYWYRQTLGQGPEFLTYFQNEAQLEKSRLLSDRFSAERPKGSFSTLEIQRTEQGDSAMYLCASSLSGPGPQHFGDGTRLSIL.

The gene calls are TRBV28 and TRBJ1-5, with TRBD1 matching 7 bases. The germline V gene has CDR1 MDHEN and CDR2 SYDVKM. The J segment lost 9 bases and the V segment lost 7 bases, leaving 18 bases of the junction unmatched. The CDR3 consists of 16 residues. DNA of the CDR3: TGTGCCAGCATCCCTTCCACAGGGGCAGATAAGGGGCCCCAGCATTTT. It is translated as CASIPSTGADKGPQHF.

V usage is TRBV6-5 and J usage is TRBJ1-6; tentative D call: TRBD1 (5 bases). The CDR3 is 12 residues long. CDR1 is MNHEY, CDR2 SVGAGI, per germline. V shed 8 bases and J shed 7 bases, with 9 bases lying between them. The DNA for the CDR3 is TGTGCCAGCGAGCGGGGGAATTCACCCCTCCACTTT. This translates into CASERGNSPLHF.

The V and J genes are TRBV15 and TRBJ2-7; D gene ambiguous. Germline V gene data show CDR1 as LNHNV and CDR2 as YYDKDF (reference sequence). The CDR3 is made up of 14 amino acids. Trimming removed 4 bases from V and 6 bases from J, with 16 bases in between. CDR3 region: CATSTDIGIGEQYF. Written as DNA, the CDR3 is TGTGCCACCAGCACCGACATCGGAATTGGCGAGCAGTACTTC.

The gene calls are TRBV27 and TRBJ1-2; 10 bases fit TRBD1. Germline CDR1 is MNHEY and CDR2 is SMNVEV (reference sequence). This CDR3 region has 14 residues. After removal of 5 bases from V and 3 bases from J, the junction contained 3 bases not matched to a gene. The chain's CDR3 is CASSRQGAYYGYTF. CDR3 in DNA: TGTGCCAGCAGTAGACAGGGGGCTTACTATGGCTACACCTTC.

The chain couples TRBV30 to TRBJ2-1; D possibly corresponds to TRBD2 (5 bases). Per germline, CDR1 GTSNPN and CDR2 SVGIG (reference sequence). Trimming pared 5 bases from V and 3 bases from J, leaving 14 bases between. This CDR3 is built from 14 residues. CDR3 sequence reads: CAWVPVGGYNEQFF. The CDR3 nucleotides are TGTGCCTGGGTCCCCGTAGGAGGCTACAATGAGCAGTTCTTC.

The chain has TRBV19 and TRBJ1-6, with D unclear. CDR3 length equals 17 residues. The germline gives CDR1 LNHDA, CDR2 SQIVND (reference sequence). V was cut by 4 bases and J by 1 base, with 14 bases left in between. The CDR3 loop is CASSNYGQHSYNSPLHF. CDR3 coding DNA: TGTGCCAGTAGTAATTATGGGCAGCATTCCTATAATTCACCCCTCCACTTT.

The J gene is TRBJ2-7, the V gene TRBV3-1 (or the pseudogene TRBV3-2); 8 bases are shared with TRBD2. The CDR3 is 15 amino acids. J gave up 2 bases and V 3 bases, and 6 bases lay outside the gene matches. From germline, CDR1 is LGHDT and CDR2 YNNKEL (reference sequence). CDR3 amino acids: CASSQSGGLTYEQYF. Here the CDR3 DNA reads TGTGCCAGCAGCCAGAGCGGGGGCCTAACCTACGAGCAGTACTTC.

J is TRBJ2-5 and V is TRBV18; 7 bases are shared with TRBD2. CDR1 is KGHSH and CDR2 is LQKENI in the germline V gene. CDR3 size: 13 residues. V dropped 6 bases and J dropped 1; count of bases not matched to a gene: 2. The CDR3 here is CASSGGGQETQYF. DNA for the CDR3: TGTGCCAGCTCTGGCGGGGGCCAAGAGACCCAGTACTTC.

The chain carries TRBV28 and TRBJ2-3; the match to TRBD2 covers 11 bases. Germline trimming cut 4 bases from V and 11 bases from J; bases unmatched to any gene: 14. The length of the CDR3 is 16 residues. Germline V gene lookup returns CDR1 MDHEN and CDR2 SYDVKM. The CDR3 region is CASSSIAGGLSRGQYF. In DNA form, the CDR3 reads TGTGCCAGCAGTTCCATAGCGGGGGGGCTCTCGAGGGGGCAGTATTTT.

The V and J genes are TRBV6-1 and TRBJ2-1; D unclear. CDR3 length equals 13 residues. Germline V gene lookup returns CDR1 MNHNS and CDR2 SASEGT. The V end lost 1 base, the J end lost 9 bases, and 10 bases lay between the germline ends. CDR3 in amino acids: CASSEVTVSEQFF. The DNA of the CDR3 is TGTGCCAGCAGTGAAGTTACGGTCTCTGAGCAGTTCTTC.

The rearrangement uses TRBV10-3 and TRBJ1-4, with 7 bases aligning to TRBD1. The CDR3 is 16 residues long. The J segment lost 7 bases and the V segment lost 3 bases, leaving 11 bases of the junction unmatched. Germline V gene sequence: CDR1 ENHRY, CDR2 SYGVKD. The CDR3 DNA reads as TGTGCCATCAGTGAAAGGGGGAATCAGGGGGTTGAAAAACTGTTTTTT. Its protein product is CAISERGNQGVEKLFF.

The rearrangement joins TRBV30 to TRBJ2-7, with D tentatively TRBD2 (5 bases). V lost 3 bases and J 4 bases, leaving 10 bases between the germline ends. This CDR3 contains 12 residues. CDR1 is GTSNPN, CDR2 SVGIG, per germline (reference sequence). The CDR3 coding sequence is TGTGCCTGGAGCGCTAGCCAGTACGAGCAGTACTTC. Amino acid sequence: CAWSASQYEQYF.

This clone was detected once. This chain uses TRBV2 with TRBJ1-6, with a tentative D call TRBD1 (5 bases). Germline V gives CDR1 SNHLY, CDR2 FYNNEI. V was clipped by 8 bases and J by 16 bases, with 12 bases between them. The CDR3 is 10 residues long. The CDR3: CASGEGRLHF. The CDR3 coding sequence is TGTGCCAGCGGGGAGGGGAGACTCCACTTT.

This rearrangement joins TRBV5-6 to TRBJ1-3, with D possibly being TRBD1 (5 bases). The CDR3 loop spans 16 amino acids. Per the germline V gene, CDR1 is SGHDT and CDR2 is YYEEEE. V dropped 6 bases and J dropped 0 bases, with 16 bases sitting between them. DNA for the CDR3: TGTGCCAGCAACATGGGAACCAGGGTCTCTGGAAACACCATATATTTT. This encodes CASNMGTRVSGNTIYF. Full variable domain (rest looked up from reference TRBV5-6 and TRBJ1-3): DAGVTQSPTHLIKTRGQQVTLRCSPKSGHDTVSWYQQALGQGPQFIFQYYEEEERQRGNFPDRFSGHQFPNYSSELNVNALLLGDSALYLCASNMGTRVSGNTIYFGEGSWLTVV.